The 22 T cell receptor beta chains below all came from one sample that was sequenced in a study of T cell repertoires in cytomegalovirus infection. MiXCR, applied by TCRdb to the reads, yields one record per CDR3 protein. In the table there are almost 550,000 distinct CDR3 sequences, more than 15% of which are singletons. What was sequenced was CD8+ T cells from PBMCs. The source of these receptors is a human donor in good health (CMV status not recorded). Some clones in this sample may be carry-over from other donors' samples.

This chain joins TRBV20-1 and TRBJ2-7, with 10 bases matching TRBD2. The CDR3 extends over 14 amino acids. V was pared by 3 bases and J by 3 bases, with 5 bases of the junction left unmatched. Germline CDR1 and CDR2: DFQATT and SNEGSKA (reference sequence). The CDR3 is CSARGLAINYEQYF. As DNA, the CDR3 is TGCAGTGCTAGGGGACTAGCGATCAACTACGAGCAGTACTTC.

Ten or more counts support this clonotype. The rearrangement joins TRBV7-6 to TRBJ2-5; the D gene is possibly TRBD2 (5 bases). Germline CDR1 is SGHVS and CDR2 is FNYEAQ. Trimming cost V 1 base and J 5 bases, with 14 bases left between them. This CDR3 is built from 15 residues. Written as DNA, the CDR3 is TGTGCCAGCAGCTTAGTAGCTTCGGAGGTGGAGACCCAGTACTTC. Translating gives CASSLVASEVETQYF.

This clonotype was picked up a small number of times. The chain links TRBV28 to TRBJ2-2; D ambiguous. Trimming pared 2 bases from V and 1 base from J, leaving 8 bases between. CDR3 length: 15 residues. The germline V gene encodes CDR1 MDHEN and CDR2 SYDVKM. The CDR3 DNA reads TGTGCCAGCAGTTTAAATCCAGGGAACACCGGGGAGCTGTTTTTT. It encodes CASSLNPGNTGELFF.

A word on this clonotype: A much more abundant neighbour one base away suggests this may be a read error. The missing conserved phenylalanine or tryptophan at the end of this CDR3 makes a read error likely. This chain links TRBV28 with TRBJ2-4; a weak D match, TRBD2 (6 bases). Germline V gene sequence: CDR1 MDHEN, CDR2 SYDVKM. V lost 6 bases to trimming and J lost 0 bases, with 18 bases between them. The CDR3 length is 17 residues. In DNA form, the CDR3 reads TGTGCCAGCAGACCCACCGGACGGAGGGTAGCCAAAAACATTCAGTACTTA. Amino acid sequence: CASRPTGRRVAKNIQYL.

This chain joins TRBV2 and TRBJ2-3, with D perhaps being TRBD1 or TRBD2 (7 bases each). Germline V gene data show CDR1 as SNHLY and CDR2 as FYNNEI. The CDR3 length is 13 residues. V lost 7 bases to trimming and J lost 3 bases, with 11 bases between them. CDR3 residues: CASTGGATDTQYF. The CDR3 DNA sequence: TGTGCCAGCACAGGGGGGGCTACAGATACGCAGTATTTT.

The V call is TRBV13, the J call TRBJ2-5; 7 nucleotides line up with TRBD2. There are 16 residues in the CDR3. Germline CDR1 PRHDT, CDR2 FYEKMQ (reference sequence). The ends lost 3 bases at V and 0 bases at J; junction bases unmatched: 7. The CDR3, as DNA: TGTGCCAGCAGCTTGGCGGGGGTGGGGTACCAAGAGACCCAGTACTTC. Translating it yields CASSLAGVGYQETQYF.

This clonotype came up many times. The chain's CDR3 is CASSLRGLAGADNEQFF. The CDR3 DNA reads as TGTGCCAGCAGCCTTCGGGGACTAGCGGGAGCTGATAATGAGCAGTTCTTC. This sequence joins TRBV7-6 and TRBJ2-1; 14 nucleotides line up with TRBD2. Trimming cost V 5 bases and J 7 bases; bases outside gene matches: 10. This CDR3 has 17 amino acids. Per the germline V gene, CDR1 is SGHVS and CDR2 is FNYEAQ.

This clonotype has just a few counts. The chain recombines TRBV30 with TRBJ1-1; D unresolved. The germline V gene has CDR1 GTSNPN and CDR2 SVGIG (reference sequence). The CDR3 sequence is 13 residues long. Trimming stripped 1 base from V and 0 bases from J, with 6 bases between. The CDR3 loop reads CAWSAGVNTEAFF. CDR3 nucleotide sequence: TGTGCCTGGAGTGCGGGAGTGAACACTGAAGCTTTCTTT.

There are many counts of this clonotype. The CDR3 DNA reads TGTGCCAGCAGTCTTGGCGGACAGATGTGGAACTATGGCTACACCTTC. Its translation: CASSLGGQMWNYGYTF. The chain combines TRBV28 with TRBJ1-2; TRBD1 might be the D (6 bases). This CDR3 is 16 amino acids long. The germline CDR1 and CDR2 sequences are MDHEN and SYDVKM. Trimming took 5 bases from V and 2 from J, leaving 18 bases between them.

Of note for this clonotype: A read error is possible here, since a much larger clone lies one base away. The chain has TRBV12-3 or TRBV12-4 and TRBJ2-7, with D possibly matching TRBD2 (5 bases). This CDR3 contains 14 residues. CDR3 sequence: CASSLAEREHERYF. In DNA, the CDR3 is TGTGCCAGCAGTTTAGCTGAGAGGGAACACGAGCGGTACTTC.

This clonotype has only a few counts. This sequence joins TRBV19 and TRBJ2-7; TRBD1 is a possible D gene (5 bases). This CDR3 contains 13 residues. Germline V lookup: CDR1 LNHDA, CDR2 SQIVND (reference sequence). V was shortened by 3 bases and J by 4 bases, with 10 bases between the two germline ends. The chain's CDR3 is CASSMDTSYEQYF. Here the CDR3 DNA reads TGTGCCAGTAGTATGGACACCTCATACGAGCAGTACTTC.

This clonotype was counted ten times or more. The CDR3 spells CASSPPSGANVLTF. CDR3 sequence (DNA): TGTGCCAGCAGCCCTCCCTCTGGGGCCAACGTCCTGACTTTC. The chain joins TRBV7-3 to TRBJ2-6; D unclear. The V and J ends lost 5 bases and 0 bases respectively, with 5 bases between them. In germline, CDR1 is SGHTA, CDR2 FQGTGA. The CDR3 covers 14 residues.

The CDR3: CASSLGRPTDTQYF. DNA of the CDR3: TGCGCCAGCAGCTTGGGTCGACCAACAGATACGCAGTATTTT. The chain uses TRBV5-1 and TRBJ2-3; D ambiguous. V dropped 0 bases and J dropped 3 bases, with 8 bases sitting between them. Germline CDR1 and CDR2: SGHRS and YFSETQ. The CDR3 has 14 amino acids.

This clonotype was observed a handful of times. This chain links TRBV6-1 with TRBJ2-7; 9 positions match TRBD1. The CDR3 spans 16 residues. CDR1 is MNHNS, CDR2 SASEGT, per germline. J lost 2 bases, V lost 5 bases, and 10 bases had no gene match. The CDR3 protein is CASSSGGQGSTYEQYF. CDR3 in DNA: TGTGCCAGCAGTTCCGGCGGACAGGGGTCGACCTACGAGCAGTACTTC.

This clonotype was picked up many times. For the CDR3, the DNA is TGTGCCAGCAGCCGCGTCCCGGGACTCGAACCGCTCCAAGAGACCCAGTACTTC. This codes for CASSRVPGLEPLQETQYF. The chain employs TRBV7-8 and TRBJ2-5; perhaps TRBD2 as D (6 bases). This CDR3 spans 18 amino acids. Germline V gene sequence: CDR1 SGHVS, CDR2 FQNEAQ. The V and J ends lost 5 bases and 1 base respectively, with 23 bases between them.

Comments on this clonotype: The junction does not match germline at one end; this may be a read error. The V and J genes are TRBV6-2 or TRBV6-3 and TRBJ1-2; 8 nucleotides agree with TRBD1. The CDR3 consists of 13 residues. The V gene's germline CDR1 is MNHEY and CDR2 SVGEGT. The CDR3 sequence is CANSWTGLHGYTF. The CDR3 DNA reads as TGTGCCAACAGTTGGACAGGGCTTCATGGCTACACCTTC.

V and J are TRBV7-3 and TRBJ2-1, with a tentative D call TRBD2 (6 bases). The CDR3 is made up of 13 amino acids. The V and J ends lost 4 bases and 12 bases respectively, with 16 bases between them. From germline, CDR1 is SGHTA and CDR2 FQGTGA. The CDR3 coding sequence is TGTGCCAGCAGCTCAAGGTCGAGCGGGTTGCAGTTCTTC. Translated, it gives CASSSRSSGLQFF. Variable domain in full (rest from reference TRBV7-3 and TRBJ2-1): GAGVSQTPSNKVTEKGKYVELRCDPISGHTALYWYRQSLGQGPEFLIYFQGTGAADDSGLPNDRFFAVRPEGSVSTLKIQRTERGDSAVYLCASSSRSSGLQFFGPGTRLTVL.

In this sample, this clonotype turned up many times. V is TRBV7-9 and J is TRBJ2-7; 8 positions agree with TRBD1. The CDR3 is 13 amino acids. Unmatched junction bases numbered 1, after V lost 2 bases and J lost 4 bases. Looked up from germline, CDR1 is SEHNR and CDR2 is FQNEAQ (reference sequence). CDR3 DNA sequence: TGTGCCAGCAGCTTAAACAGGGGGTACGAGCAGTACTTC. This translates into CASSLNRGYEQYF. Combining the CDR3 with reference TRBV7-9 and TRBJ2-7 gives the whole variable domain DTGVSQNPRHKITKRGQNVTFRCDPISEHNRLYWYRQTLGQGPEFLTYFQNEAQLEKSRLLSDRFSAERPKGSFSTLEIQRTEQGDSAMYLCASSLNRGYEQYFGPGTRLTVT.

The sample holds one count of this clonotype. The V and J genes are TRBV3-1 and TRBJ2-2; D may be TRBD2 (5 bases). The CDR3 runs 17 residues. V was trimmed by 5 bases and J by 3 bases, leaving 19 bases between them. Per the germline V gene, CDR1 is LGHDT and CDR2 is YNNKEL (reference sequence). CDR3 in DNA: TGTGCCAGCAGCGAGGCTAGAGGGTTGCGAGACACCGGGGAGCTGTTTTTT. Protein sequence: CASSEARGLRDTGELFF.

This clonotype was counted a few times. The CDR3 reads CSIPTGRVRGYTF. For the CDR3, the DNA is TGCAGCATACCCACGGGCAGGGTAAGGGGCTACACCTTC. The gene calls are TRBV29-1 and TRBJ1-2, with D possibly being TRBD1 (5 bases). The CDR3 contains 13 residues. V was cut by 8 bases and J by 8 bases, with 21 bases left in between. The germline gives CDR1 SQVTM, CDR2 ANQGSEA. The full variable domain, its missing parts supplied by reference TRBV29-1 and TRBJ1-2, is SAVISQKPSRDICQRGTSLTIQCQVDSQVTMMFWYRQQPGQSLTLIATANQGSEATYESGFVIDKFPISRPNLTFSTLTVSNMSPEDSSIYLCSIPTGRVRGYTFGSGTRLTVV.

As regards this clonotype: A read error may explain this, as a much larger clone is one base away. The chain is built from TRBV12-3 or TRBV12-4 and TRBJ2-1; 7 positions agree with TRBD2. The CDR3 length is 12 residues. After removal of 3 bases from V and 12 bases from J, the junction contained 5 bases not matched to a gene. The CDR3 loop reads CASSFRGDVQFF. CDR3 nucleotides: TGTGCCAGCAGTTTTCGGGGGGATGTGCAGTTCTTC.

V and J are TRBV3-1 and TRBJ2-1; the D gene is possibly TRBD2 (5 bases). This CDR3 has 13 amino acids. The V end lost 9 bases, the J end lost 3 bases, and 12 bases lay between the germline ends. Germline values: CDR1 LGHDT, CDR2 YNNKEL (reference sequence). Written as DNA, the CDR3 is TGTGCCAGTACGTCCAGCGGCTACAATGAGCAGTTCTTC. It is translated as CASTSSGYNEQFF.